Listed below are T cell receptor beta chains from one sample, sequenced in a study of blood T cells in healthy people across ages. TCRdb re-called the 5' RACE reads with MiXCR, one entry per CDR3 protein. The data show 1.5 million to 2 million distinct CDR3 sequences, 28% seen once. Sequenced sample: blood. The receptors stem from a woman in her 30s in good health. Both conserved end residues are part of each CDR3. D genes are given only for firm matches. Part of the rows lack a size; the others show once, few, many or a class for expanded clones.

d_call	clone_size	v_call	j_call	cdr3_nt	cdr3_aa
.	.	TRBV4-3	TRBJ2-1	TGCGCCAGCAGCCAGGGACGTGAGACTGAGCAGTTCTTC	CASSQGRETEQFF
.	few	TRBV4-3	TRBJ2-1	TGCGCCAGCAGCCAACACGTAATAGCTTACAATGAGCAGTTCTTC	CASSQHVIAYNEQFF
.	.	TRBV12-3/TRBV12-4	TRBJ2-2	TGTGCCAGCAGTTTGTGGGCGAACACCGGGGAGCTGTTTTTT	CASSLWANTGELFF
.	few	TRBV12-3/TRBV12-4	TRBJ1-2	TGTGCCAGCAGTTTGACGGTGCCTGAGGGCTACACCTTC	CASSLTVPEGYTF
TRBD2	.	TRBV7-6	TRBJ2-2	TGTGCCAGCAGCTCGAGCGGGGCACGCGGGGAGCTGTTTTTT	CASSSSGARGELFF
.	few	TRBV12-3/TRBV12-4	TRBJ1-3	TGTGCCAGCAGTAGACAGCCCCGGGGCACCATATATTTT	CASSRQPRGTIYF
TRBD1	many	TRBV6-5	TRBJ2-7	TGTGCCACCGGACAGGGGGGCTACGAGCAGTACTTC	CATGQGGYEQYF
.	few	TRBV15	TRBJ1-5	TGTGCCACCACCAGGGACAAGCCCAGGGGAGATCAGCCCCAGCATTTT	CATTRDKPRGDQPQHF
TRBD1	.	TRBV4-3	TRBJ2-7	TGCGCCAGCAGCCGGACAGGAGCCTCCTACGAGCAGTACTTC	CASSRTGASYEQYF
.	few	TRBV9	TRBJ2-7	TGTGCCAGCAGCGTAGCGTCAGAGGGGGAGCAGTACTTC	CASSVASEGEQYF
.	few	TRBV24-1	TRBJ2-1	TGTGCCACCTCGGACGGGGCCACCTACAATGGGCAGTTCTTC	CATSDGATYNGQFF
.	few	TRBV4-1	TRBJ1-1	TGCGCCAGCAACACCCTAGGAGAGAACACTGAAGCTTTCTTT	CASNTLGENTEAFF
.	.	TRBV18	TRBJ2-7	TGTGCCAGCTCATCCCAGCGGGACGAGCAGTACTTC	CASSSQRDEQYF
TRBD1	.	TRBV20-1	TRBJ2-7	TGCAGTGCCCCTCCGGACAGGATTGACGAGCAGTACTTC	CSAPPDRIDEQYF
.	.	TRBV12-3/TRBV12-4	TRBJ1-2	TGTGCCGGCAGCCCAATGACTGAAAGAAGGGGCTACACCTTC	CAGSPMTERRGYTF
.	.	TRBV5-1	TRBJ2-7	TGCGCCAGCAGCCTCTGGGAAACCTCCTACGAGCAGTACTTC	CASSLWETSYEQYF
TRBD1	.	TRBV20-1	TRBJ1-2	TGCAGTGCTATAGGAGCCGGGACAGGGGATGGCTACACCTTC	CSAIGAGTGDGYTF
.	few	TRBV7-2	TRBJ2-3	TGTGCCAGCAGCTTAGCAAGCCAGGCGGGTACAGATACGCAGTATTTT	CASSLASQAGTDTQYF
.	.	TRBV10-3	TRBJ2-1	TGTACCATTCTAAGGAGGGCCAGCTCCTACAATGAGCAGTTCTTC	CTILRRASSYNEQFF
.	.	TRBV7-2	TRBJ1-2	TGTGCCAGCAGCTTATCGGGCAGGCCAGGCTACACCTTC	CASSLSGRPGYTF
TRBD1	few	TRBV20-1	TRBJ2-7	TGCAGTGCTTCCGGGACAGGGAAATCCTACGAGCAGTACTTC	CSASGTGKSYEQYF
.	many	TRBV6-5	TRBJ2-7	TGTGCCAGCGGGCGCTTTGAGCAGTACTTC	CASGRFEQYF
.	many	TRBV28	TRBJ2-7	TGTGCCAGCAGTTTTGGCGGGATTGACTACGAGCAGTACTTC	CASSFGGIDYEQYF
.	.	TRBV7-2	TRBJ2-1	TGTGCCAGCAGCCCAGGTAGGCTAACCGGAGAGCAGTTCTTC	CASSPGRLTGEQFF
.	many	TRBV4-1	TRBJ2-5	TGCGCCAGCAGCTGGGGACTTCTAGAGACCCAGTACTTC	CASSWGLLETQYF
.	.	TRBV7-9	TRBJ2-5	TGTGCCAGCAGCAAGCAGGGGAAGGAGACCCAGTACTTC	CASSKQGKETQYF
.	few	TRBV12-3/TRBV12-4	TRBJ2-5	TGTGCCAGCAGTGACACGGGTAAAGAGACCCAGTACTTC	CASSDTGKETQYF
.	.	TRBV12-3/TRBV12-4	TRBJ1-5	TGTGCCAGCAATTCGGGGTACTCAGGGAGCAATCAGCCCCAGCATTTT	CASNSGYSGSNQPQHF
TRBD2	.	TRBV6-1	TRBJ2-4	TGTGCCAGCAGCCAGTCTCTAGCGGGGGCCCTAGCCAAAAACATTCAGTACTTC	CASSQSLAGALAKNIQYF
TRBD2	few	TRBV6-2/TRBV6-3	TRBJ2-1	TGTGCCACCAAACGGCCTAGCGGGGCCATCTACAATGAGCAGTTCTTC	CATKRPSGAIYNEQFF
.	few	TRBV20-1	TRBJ1-2	TGCAGTGCCCCTTTGGCGCAGGCATCCGCATATGGCTACACCTTC	CSAPLAQASAYGYTF
.	few	TRBV24-1	TRBJ1-2	TGTGCCACCAGTGCCGGGAGAAGCTACACCTTC	CATSAGRSYTF
.	.	TRBV15	TRBJ2-3	TGTGCCACCAGCAGTAGACGGGAGACAGATACGCAGTATTTT	CATSSRRETDTQYF
.	.	TRBV5-6	TRBJ1-2	TGTGCCAGCAGCTTGGCCCGGTCAGTTAACTATGGCTACACCTTC	CASSLARSVNYGYTF
.	.	TRBV5-1	TRBJ1-1	TGCGCCAGCAGCTTGGGACACCCGAACACTGAAGCTTTCTTT	CASSLGHPNTEAFF
.	.	TRBV7-8	TRBJ2-2	TGTGCCTGCCAGCGGCACACCGGGGAGCTGTTTTTT	CACQRHTGELFF
.	few	TRBV2	TRBJ2-1	TGTGCCAGCAGTGAAGGGGGAGCGTCGCGAGAGACCCAGTTCTTC	CASSEGGASRETQFF
TRBD2	few	TRBV20-1	TRBJ2-1	TGCAGTGCGACGGGGACTAGCGGGGGCCTAAAGGGTTTTAATGAGCAGTTCTTC	CSATGTSGGLKGFNEQFF
TRBD2	many	TRBV24-1	TRBJ2-7	TGTGCCACCACTGCCATAGGCGGGGGCTACGAGCAGTACTTC	CATTAIGGGYEQYF
.	few	TRBV4-1	TRBJ2-3	TGCGCCAGCAGCCAAGCTTGGGATTACACAGATACGCAGTATTTT	CASSQAWDYTDTQYF
.	.	TRBV7-8	TRBJ2-7	TGTGCCAGCAGCTTGCCATACGGTCTAGGCCGCTACGAGCAGTACTTC	CASSLPYGLGRYEQYF
TRBD1	.	TRBV7-6	TRBJ2-2	TGTGCCAGCAGCTTAGAGGGACAGTCCACCGGGGAGCTGTTTTTT	CASSLEGQSTGELFF
TRBD2	few	TRBV29-1	TRBJ2-1	TGCAGCGTGACCGGGACTAGCGGAAACAATGAGCAGTTCTTC	CSVTGTSGNNEQFF
.	many	TRBV20-1	TRBJ2-7	TGCAGTGCTAGAGATCCGCGGGGATATTACTACGAGCAGTACTTC	CSARDPRGYYYEQYF
TRBD1	few	TRBV9	TRBJ1-6	TGTGCCGGCAGCGCTAAAGACAGGGGAAGTTATAATTCACCCCTCCACTTT	CAGSAKDRGSYNSPLHF
TRBD1	few	TRBV5-6	TRBJ2-7	TGTGCCAGCAGCTGCAGGCAGGGGGCGTGGGAGCAGTACTTC	CASSCRQGAWEQYF
.	many	TRBV5-6	TRBJ2-1	TGTGCCAGCAGCTTGGTGATGGATGAGCAGTTCTTC	CASSLVMDEQFF
.	.	TRBV6-2/TRBV6-3	TRBJ2-5	TGTGTCAGCACCAGGCAAGAGACCCAGTACTTC	CVSTRQETQYF
.	.	TRBV3-1	TRBJ2-7	TGTGCCAGCAGCCAAGACCAGCGTGACGAGCAGTACTTC	CASSQDQRDEQYF
.	.	TRBV14	TRBJ1-1	TGTGCCAGCAGCCCCATCCTGATGAACACTGAAGCTTTCTTT	CASSPILMNTEAFF
.	few	TRBV12-3/TRBV12-4	TRBJ2-7	TGTGCCAGCAGCACGACAGGCCGAAGCGACGAGCAGTACTTC	CASSTTGRSDEQYF
.	few	TRBV12-3/TRBV12-4	TRBJ1-1	TGTGCCAGCATTCTTCAGACACGAGGGACCACTGAAGCTTTCTTT	CASILQTRGTTEAFF
TRBD1	.	TRBV5-1	TRBJ2-7	TGCGCCAGCAGCCCCCGGACAGGGTCCTTCTACGAGCAGTACTTC	CASSPRTGSFYEQYF
TRBD1	.	TRBV20-1	TRBJ2-1	TGCAGTGCTAACCGGGACAGGGGGAGAGGGCAGTTCTTC	CSANRDRGRGQFF
.	many	TRBV4-3	TRBJ2-7	TGCGCCAGCAGCCAAGGGGTGACCCGAGATGGATCCTACGAGCAGTACTTC	CASSQGVTRDGSYEQYF
.	.	TRBV20-1	TRBJ1-1	TGCAGTGCTCCGGACAGGAACACTGAAGCTTTCTTT	CSAPDRNTEAFF
.	many	TRBV24-1	TRBJ2-3	TGTGCCACCAGTGATTTAGGCAGGGCTGGCACAGATACGCAGTATTTT	CATSDLGRAGTDTQYF
.	.	TRBV20-1	TRBJ1-2	TGCAGTGCCGATCAACCCGGTGGCTACACCTTC	CSADQPGGYTF
.	.	TRBV18	TRBJ1-2	TGTGCCAGCTCACCTCCGGAACGCCTTGGGGGCTACACCTTC	CASSPPERLGGYTF